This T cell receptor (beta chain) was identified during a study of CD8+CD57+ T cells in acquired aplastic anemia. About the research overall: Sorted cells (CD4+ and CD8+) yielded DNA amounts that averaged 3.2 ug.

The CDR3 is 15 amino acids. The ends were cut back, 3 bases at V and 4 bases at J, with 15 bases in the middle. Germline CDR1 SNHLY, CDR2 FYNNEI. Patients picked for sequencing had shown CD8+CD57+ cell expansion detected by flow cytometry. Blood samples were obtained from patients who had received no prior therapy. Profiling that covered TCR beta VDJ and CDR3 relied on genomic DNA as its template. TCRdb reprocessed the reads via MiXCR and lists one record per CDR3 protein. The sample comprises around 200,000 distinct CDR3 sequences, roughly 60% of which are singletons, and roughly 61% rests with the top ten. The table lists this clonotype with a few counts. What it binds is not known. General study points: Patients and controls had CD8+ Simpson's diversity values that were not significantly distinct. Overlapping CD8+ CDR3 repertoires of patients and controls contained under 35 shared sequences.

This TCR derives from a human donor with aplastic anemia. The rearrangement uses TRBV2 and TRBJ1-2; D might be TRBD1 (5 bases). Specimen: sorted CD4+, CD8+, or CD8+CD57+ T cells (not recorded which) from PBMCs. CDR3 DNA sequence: TGTGCCAGCAGTGAGGGGGTGGGAGGAACCTATGGCTACACCTTC. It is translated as CASSEGVGGTYGYTF.